What follows describes a single TCR beta chain. Treatment of the sample: roughly 19 received Ad26.COV2.S at low or high dose, single or two shots; several received placebo; per-sample allocation not given. On day 63 after the first injection, vaccine and placebo recipients gave samples. An Ad26 vector was used to express Wuhan-strain SARS-CoV-2 spike as the vaccine. From germline, CDR1 is LGHDT and CDR2 YNNKEL (reference sequence). This CDR3 region has 14 residues. The V segment lost 4 bases and the J segment 4 bases; nucleotides outside the gene matches: 3. The data are from a study of Ad26.COV2.S vaccination and SARS-CoV-2 variants. The wider study: Enrolled in COV1001, the donor was in the Ad26.COV2.S trial arm, which received the vaccine.

Clones were sequenced by immunoSEQ multiplex PCR, and TCRdb holds only the in-frame ones, with some missing. The table has about 370,000 clones, roughly 90% seen once. The clonotype comes from a person aged 18-60 years who received the Ad26.COV2.S COVID-19 vaccine or a placebo. Sequences were derived from peripheral blood, sampled in a trial of Ad26.COV2.S vaccine versus placebo. The V gene is TRBV3-1 (or the pseudogene TRBV3-2), the J gene TRBJ2-3, with TRBD2 matching over 9 bases. CDR3 bases: TGTGCCAGCAGCCTTAGGACTAGCGCAGATACGCAGTATTTT. Translating gives CASSLRTSADTQYF.